The clone carrying this TCR beta chain was recorded only once. Germline V CDR1 and CDR2: SEHNR, FQNEAQ (reference sequence). Trimming took 1 base from V and 9 from J, leaving 7 bases between them. The CDR3 runs to 13 residues. Survey-level TCR beta sequencing used the immunoSEQ assay. The data were produced by immunoSEQ multiplex PCR, yet TCRdb's version contains in-frame clones alone and is incomplete. The repertoire includes around 50,000 clones, approximately 95% of them detected once, and around a tenth sits in the top ten. The J gene is TRBJ1-6, the V gene TRBV7-9; no clear D gene. The receptor was derived from a man aged 35-49 years with rheumatoid arthritis. The specimen sequenced was PBMCs. The CDR3: CASSLDGGSPLHF. The CDR3 DNA reads TGTGCCAGCAGCTTAGATGGTGGTTCACCCCTCCACTTT.